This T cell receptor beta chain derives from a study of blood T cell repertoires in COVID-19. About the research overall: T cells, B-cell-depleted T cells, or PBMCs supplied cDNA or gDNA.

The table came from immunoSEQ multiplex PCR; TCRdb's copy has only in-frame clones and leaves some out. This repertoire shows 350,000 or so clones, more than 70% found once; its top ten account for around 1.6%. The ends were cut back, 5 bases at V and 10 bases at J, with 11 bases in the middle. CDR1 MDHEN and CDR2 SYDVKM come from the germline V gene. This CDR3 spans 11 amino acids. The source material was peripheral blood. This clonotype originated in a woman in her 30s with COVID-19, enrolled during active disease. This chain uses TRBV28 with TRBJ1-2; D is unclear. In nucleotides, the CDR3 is TGTGCCAGCAGTACGGCGGGAGACTACACCTTC. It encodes CASSTAGDYTF.